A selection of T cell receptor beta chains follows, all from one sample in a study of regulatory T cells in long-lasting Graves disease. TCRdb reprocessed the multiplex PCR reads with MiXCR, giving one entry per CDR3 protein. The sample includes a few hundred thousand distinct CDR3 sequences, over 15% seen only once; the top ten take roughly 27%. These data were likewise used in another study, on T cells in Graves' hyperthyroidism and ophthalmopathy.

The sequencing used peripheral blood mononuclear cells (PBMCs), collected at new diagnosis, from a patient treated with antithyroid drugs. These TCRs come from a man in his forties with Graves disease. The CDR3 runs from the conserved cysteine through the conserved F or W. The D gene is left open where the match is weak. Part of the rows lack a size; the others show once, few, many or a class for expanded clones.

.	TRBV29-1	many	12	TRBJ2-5	CSVFRDKETQYF	TGCAGCGTGTTCCGGGACAAAGAGACCCAGTACTTC
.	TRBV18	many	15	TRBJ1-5	CASSLSQGGNQPQHF	TGTGCCAGCAGCTTGTCCCAGGGTGGCAATCAGCCCCAGCATTTT
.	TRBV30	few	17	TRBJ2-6	CAGRELKGDSGANVLTF	TGTGCCGGCAGGGAATTGAAGGGAGACTCTGGGGCCAACGTCCTGACTTTC
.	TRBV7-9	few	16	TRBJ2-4	CASSPSGGHGKNIQYF	TGTGCCAGCAGCCCTAGTGGGGGGCACGGCAAAAACATTCAGTACTTC
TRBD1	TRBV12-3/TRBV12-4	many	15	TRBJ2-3	CASSSRHRGTDTQYF	TGTGCCAGCAGTAGCCGCCACAGGGGAACAGATACGCAGTATTTT
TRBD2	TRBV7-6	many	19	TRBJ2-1	CASSLAAPGLAGANNEQFF	TGTGCCAGCAGCTTAGCCGCCCCGGGACTAGCGGGGGCCAACAATGAGCAGTTCTTC
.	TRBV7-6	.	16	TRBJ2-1	CASSLGARYSYNEQFF	TGTGCCAGCAGCTTAGGTGCGCGGTACTCCTACAATGAGCAGTTCTTC
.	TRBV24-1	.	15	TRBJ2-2	CATRSGGRGTGELFF	TGTGCCACCAGATCTGGGGGGCGCGGCACCGGGGAGCTGTTTTTT
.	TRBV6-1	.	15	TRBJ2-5	CASRPSGTLYAAQYF	TGTGCCAGCAGGCCCTCCGGGACACTATACGCGGCCCAGTACTTC
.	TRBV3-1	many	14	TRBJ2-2	CASSQPTGRGELFF	TGTGCCAGCAGCCAACCTACAGGTCGCGGGGAGCTGTTTTTT
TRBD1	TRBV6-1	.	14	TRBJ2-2	CASRLYRGTGELFF	TGTGCCAGCAGATTATACAGGGGGACCGGGGAGCTGTTTTTT
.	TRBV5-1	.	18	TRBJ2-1	CASSLGDDYRFSYNEQFF	TGCGCCAGCAGCTTGGGGGACGACTACCGGTTCTCCTACAATGAGCAGTTCTTC
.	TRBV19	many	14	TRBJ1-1	CASRQKPANTEAFF	TGTGCCAGTAGACAGAAGCCGGCGAACACTGAAGCTTTCTTT
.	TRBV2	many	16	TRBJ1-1	CASSDFRLSMNTEAFF	TGTGCCAGCAGTGATTTCAGATTATCCATGAACACTGAAGCTTTCTTT
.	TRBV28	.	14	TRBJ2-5	CASSYREPQETQYF	TGTGCCAGCAGTTACAGGGAGCCCCAAGAGACCCAGTACTTC
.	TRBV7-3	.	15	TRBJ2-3	CASSLTGLSTDTQYF	TGTGCCAGCAGCTTAACGGGACTCTCCACAGATACGCAGTATTTT
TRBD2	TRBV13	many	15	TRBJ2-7	CASSFTGGGAYEQYF	TGTGCCAGCAGTTTTACTGGCGGGGGGGCCTACGAGCAGTACTTC
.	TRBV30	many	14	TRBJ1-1	CAWRRGYPNAEAFF	TGTGCCTGGAGGAGAGGGTACCCGAACGCTGAAGCTTTCTTT
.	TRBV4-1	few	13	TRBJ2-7	CASSQPTGFEQYF	TGCGCCAGCAGCCAACCAACAGGGTTCGAGCAGTACTTC
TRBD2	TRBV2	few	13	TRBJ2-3	CASNRLAGGREYF	TGTGCCAGCAATCGACTAGCGGGGGGACGGGAGTATTTT
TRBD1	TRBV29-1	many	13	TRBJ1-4	CSVARDRGEKLFF	TGCAGCGTTGCACGGGACAGGGGCGAAAAACTGTTTTTT